This T cell receptor (beta chain) was captured by sequencing in a study of shared clonotypes between healthy human individuals. General study results and limits: Blood was the only sampled material, and tissue repertoires likely differ.

Germline V CDR1 and CDR2: SGDLS, YYNGEE. V shed 3 bases, J shed 6 bases, and the junction held 17 bases outside the gene matches. The CDR3 loop spans 18 amino acids. This clone was seen a single time. Its target is not known. Profiled with immunoSEQ multiplex PCR; TCRdb holds only in-frame clones, not every one. In the table there are about 2,100,000 clones, roughly 91% of which are singletons. CD45RO-negative cells were positively selected for CCR7, leaving out terminally differentiated effector memory CD45RA+ cells. The sequence came from a man between 18 and 29 years old in good health. Some clones in this sample may be carry-over from other donors' samples. Sequencing was performed on naive CD8+ T cells from PBMCs. This chain joins TRBV9 and TRBJ2-3, with 9 bases identical to TRBD1. This CDR3 is CASSAEGGGDRVGDTQYF. In DNA form, the CDR3 reads TGTGCCAGCAGCGCCGAGGGGGGCGGGGACAGGGTAGGCGATACGCAGTATTTT.